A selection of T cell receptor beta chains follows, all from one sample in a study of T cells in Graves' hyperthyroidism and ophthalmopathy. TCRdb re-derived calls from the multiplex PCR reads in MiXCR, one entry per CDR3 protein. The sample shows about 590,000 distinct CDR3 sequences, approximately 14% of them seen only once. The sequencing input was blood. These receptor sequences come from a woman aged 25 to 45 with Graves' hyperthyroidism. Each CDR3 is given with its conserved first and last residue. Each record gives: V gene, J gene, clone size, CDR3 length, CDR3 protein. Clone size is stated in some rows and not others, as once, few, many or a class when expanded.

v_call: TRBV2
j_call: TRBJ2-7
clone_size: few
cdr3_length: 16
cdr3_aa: CASSDRAPVVKREQYF

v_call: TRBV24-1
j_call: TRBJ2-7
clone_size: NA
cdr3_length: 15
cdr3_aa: CATSSPGTGAYEQYF

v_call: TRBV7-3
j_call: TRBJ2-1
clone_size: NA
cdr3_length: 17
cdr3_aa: CASSPLGLAGTSDEQFF

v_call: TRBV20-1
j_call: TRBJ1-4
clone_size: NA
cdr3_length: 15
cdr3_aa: CSARGLGTTNEKLFF

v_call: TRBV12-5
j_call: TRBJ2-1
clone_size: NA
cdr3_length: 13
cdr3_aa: CASGLAPYNEQFF

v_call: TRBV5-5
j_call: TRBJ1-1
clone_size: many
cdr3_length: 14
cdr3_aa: CASSSFLENTEAFF

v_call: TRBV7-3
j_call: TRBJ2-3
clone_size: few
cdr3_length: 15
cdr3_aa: CASSLLAGGPHTQYF

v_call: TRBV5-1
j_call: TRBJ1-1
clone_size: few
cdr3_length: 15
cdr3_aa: CASSGRDRDSTEAFF

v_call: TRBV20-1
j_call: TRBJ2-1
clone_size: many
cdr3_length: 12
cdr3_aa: CSAKRGYNEQFF

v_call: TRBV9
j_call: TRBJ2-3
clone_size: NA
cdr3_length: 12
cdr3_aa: CASSELPDTQYF

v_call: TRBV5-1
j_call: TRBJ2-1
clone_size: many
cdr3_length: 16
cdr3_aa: CASSGRTSGKDNEQFF

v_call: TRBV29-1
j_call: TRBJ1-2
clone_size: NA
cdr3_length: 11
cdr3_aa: CSVDWLDGYTF

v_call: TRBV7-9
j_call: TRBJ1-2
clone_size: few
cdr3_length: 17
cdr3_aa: CASITGTGTYLDYGYTF

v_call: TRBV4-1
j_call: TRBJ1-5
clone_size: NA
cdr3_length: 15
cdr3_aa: CASSRSKGAGQPQHF

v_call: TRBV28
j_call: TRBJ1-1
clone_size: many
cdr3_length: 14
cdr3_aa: CASSPAAGNTEAFF

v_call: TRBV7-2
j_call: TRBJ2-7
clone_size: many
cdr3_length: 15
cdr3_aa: CASSGRGQYVREQYF

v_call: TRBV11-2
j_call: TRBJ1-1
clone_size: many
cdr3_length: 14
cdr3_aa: CASSFGQLNTEAFF

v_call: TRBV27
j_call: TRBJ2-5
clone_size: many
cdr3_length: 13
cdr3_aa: CASSIDRWQTQYF

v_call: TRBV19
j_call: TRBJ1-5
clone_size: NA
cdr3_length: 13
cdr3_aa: CASSIGLYQPQHF

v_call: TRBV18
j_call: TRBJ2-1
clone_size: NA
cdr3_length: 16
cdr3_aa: CASSRDRDVGLHEQFF

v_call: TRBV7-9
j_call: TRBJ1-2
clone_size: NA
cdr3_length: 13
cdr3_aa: CASRRTDNYGYTF

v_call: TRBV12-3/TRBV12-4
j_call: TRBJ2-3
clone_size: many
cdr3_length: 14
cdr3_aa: CASILGLAADTQYF

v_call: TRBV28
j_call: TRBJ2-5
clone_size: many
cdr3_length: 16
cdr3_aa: CASSSPGGTGGKTQYF

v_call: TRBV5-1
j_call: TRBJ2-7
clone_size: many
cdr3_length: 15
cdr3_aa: CASSPLAGGSYEQYF

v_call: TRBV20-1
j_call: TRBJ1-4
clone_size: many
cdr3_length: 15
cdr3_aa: CSASHQTGESEKLFF

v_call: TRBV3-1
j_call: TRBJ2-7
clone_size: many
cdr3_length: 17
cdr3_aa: CASSQDSGGDVRYEQYF

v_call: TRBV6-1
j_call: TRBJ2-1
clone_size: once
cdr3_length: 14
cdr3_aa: CASSPRSRWSEQFF

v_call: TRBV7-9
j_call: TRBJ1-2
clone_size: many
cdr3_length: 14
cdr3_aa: CASSQSGGGYGYTF

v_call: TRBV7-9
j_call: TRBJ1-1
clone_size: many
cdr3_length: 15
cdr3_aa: CASSLIRTMNTEAFF

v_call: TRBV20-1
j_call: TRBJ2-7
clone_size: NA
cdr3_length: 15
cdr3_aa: CSAGKTGQGFYEQYF

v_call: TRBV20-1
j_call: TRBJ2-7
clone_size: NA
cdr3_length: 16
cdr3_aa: CSANKAGGPSSYEQYF

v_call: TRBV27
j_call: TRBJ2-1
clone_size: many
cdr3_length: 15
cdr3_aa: CASSPDSWLHNEQFF

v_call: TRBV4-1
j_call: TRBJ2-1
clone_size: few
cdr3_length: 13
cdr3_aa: CASSQVGANEQFF

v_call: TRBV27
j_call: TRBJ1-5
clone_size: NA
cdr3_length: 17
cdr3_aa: CASSLSSGGMSNQPQHF

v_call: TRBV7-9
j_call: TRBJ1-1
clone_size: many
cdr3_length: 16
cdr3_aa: CASSSGNRGKSTEAFF

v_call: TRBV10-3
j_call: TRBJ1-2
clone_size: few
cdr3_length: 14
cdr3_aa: CAISESQGRYGYTF

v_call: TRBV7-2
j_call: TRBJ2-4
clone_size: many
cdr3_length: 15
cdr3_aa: CASSLAGRTANIQYF

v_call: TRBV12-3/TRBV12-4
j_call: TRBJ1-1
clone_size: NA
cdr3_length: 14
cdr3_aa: CASTEQGGWAEAFF

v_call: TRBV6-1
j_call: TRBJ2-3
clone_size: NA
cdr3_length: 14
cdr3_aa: CASTRDREPDTQYF

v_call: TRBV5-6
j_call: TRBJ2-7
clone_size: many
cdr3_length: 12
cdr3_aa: CASSSTFSEQYF

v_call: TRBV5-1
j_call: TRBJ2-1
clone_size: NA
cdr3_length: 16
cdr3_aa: CASSPDGGRARDEQFF

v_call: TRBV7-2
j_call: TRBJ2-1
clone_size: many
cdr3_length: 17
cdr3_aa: CASSRPGTAPYYNEQFF

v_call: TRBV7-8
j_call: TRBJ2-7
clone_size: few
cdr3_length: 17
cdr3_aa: CASSSLPGGGTNYEQYF

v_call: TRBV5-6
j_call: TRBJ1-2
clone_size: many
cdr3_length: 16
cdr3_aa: CASSLVSGTGPYGYTF

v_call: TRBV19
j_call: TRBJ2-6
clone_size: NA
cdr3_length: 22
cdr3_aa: CASSIGQGASGPLGSGANVLTF

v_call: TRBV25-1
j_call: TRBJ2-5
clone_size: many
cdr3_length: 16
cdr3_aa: CASSEGVRDSQETQYF

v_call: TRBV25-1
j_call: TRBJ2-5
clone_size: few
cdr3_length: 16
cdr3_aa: CASSEMEREDGETQYF

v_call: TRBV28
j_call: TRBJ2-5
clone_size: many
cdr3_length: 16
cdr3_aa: CASQQVGRSWFLSQYF

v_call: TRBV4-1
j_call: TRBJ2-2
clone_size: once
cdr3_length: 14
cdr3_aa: CASGQDLYSGELFF

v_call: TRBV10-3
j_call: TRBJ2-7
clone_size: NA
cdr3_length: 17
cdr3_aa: CAVTGTGGEKPSYEQYF

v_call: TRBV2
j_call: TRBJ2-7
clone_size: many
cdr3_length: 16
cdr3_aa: CASSEPTDRGDYEQYF

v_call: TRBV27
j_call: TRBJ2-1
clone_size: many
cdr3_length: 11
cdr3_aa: CASTTHNEQFF

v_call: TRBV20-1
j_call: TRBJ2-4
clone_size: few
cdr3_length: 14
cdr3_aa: CSAPFEGTKNIQYF

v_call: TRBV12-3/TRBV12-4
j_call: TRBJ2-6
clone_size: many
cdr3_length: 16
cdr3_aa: CASTGTPNSGANVLTF

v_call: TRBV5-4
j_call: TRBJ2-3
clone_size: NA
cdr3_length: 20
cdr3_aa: CASSLRDLLTSGHKTDTQYF

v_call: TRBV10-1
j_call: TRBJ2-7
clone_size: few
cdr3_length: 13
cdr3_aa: CASSEGTRMAQYF

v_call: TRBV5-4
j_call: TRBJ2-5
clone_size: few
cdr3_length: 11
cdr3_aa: CASSLGGRKYF

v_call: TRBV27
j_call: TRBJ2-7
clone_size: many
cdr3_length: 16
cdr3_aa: CASRASSGRAFYEQYF

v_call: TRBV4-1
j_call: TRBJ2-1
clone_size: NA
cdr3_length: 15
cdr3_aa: CASSQKGQGVWEQFF

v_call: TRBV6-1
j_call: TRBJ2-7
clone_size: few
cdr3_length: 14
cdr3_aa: CASSYSEREREQYF